This note documents a single TCR beta chain sequence. What it binds is not known. Excluded were patients having autoimmune disease history or systemic immunosuppression. These data are taken from a study of OX40 agonist ivuxolimab in advanced cancers. Study as a whole: The diagnoses of dose-escalation patients were hepatocellular carcinoma, melanoma, renal cell or head and neck cancer. Partial responses were achieved by three patients: one hepatocellular carcinoma, two cutaneous melanoma.

Study results and limitations: Expanded peripheral T-cell antigen specificity went undetermined.

Trimming took 1 base from V and 4 from J; bases not matched to a gene: 4. The germline V gene has CDR1 SGHNT and CDR2 YENEEA. The CDR3 has 16 amino acids. Some clones are missing from TCRdb's copy, which holds only in-frame ones; the method was immunoSEQ multiplex PCR. This repertoire shows around 84,000 clones, about four fifths found once; its top ten account for about 7%. The rearrangement links TRBV11-3 to TRBJ2-1, with 10 positions matching TRBD2. The receptor's source is an adult with an advanced solid tumor such as melanoma, head and neck, liver or kidney cancer. The sequenced sample was CD4+ or CD8+ T cells sorted from blood, obtained in a trial of the OX40 agonist ivuxolimab. The CDR3 protein is CASSLASGGLYNEQFF. CDR3 DNA sequence: TGTGCCAGCAGCTTAGCTAGCGGGGGTTTATACAATGAGCAGTTCTTC.